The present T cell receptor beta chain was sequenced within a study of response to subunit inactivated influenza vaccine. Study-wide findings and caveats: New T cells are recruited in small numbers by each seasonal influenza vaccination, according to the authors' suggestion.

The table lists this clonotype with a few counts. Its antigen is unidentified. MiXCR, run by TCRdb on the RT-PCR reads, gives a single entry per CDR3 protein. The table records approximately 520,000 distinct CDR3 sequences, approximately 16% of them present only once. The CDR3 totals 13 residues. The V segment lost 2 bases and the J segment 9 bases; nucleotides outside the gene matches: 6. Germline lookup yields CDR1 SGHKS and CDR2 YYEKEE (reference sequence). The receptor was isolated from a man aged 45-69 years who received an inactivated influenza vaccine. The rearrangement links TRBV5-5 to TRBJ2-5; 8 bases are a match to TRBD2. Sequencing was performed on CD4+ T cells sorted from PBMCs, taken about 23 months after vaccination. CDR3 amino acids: CASSFRGLGSQYF. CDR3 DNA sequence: TGTGCCAGCAGCTTTAGGGGACTAGGGTCCCAGTACTTC.